The 16 T cell receptor beta chains below were found in one sample sequenced in a study of T-cell reconstitution after alpha-beta-depleted transplantation in children (dated by TCRdb to 2015 to 2016). Receptor amplification or capture employed PCR. Sequencing relied on an Illumina HiSeq 2500. Molecular barcoding was employed in the preparation of TCR libraries, with unique molecular identifiers being used to normalize TCRbeta repertoire quantification. Clones were called with MiXCR by TCRdb after fastp trimmed the public reads at Q25, and only in-frame beta chains were retained. Under each unique CDR3 protein, matching rows form one entry showing the most common genes and DNA. The sample has under 350,000 distinct CDR3 sequences on record, almost 10% of them singletons. Around a tenth of the sample lies in the top ten. Source: PBMCs from the stem cell graft donor, taken from the stem cell graft. The receptor set was obtained from a human donor who donated a stem cell graft to a child with SCID.

The rearrangement joins TRBV5-1 to TRBJ2-1; 8 bases are shared with TRBD2. The V gene end was trimmed by 0 bases and the J gene end by 3 bases; junction bases not matched to a gene: 8. CDR1 and CDR2 (germline): SGHRS, YFSETQ. The CDR3 consists of 17 residues. The CDR3 DNA sequence: TGCGCCAGCAGCTTGGGGGCGGGGGGCCCTAACTACAATGAGCAGTTCTTC. Translating it yields CASSLGAGGPNYNEQFF.

The chain joins TRBV4-1 to TRBJ2-1; 7 bases fit TRBD1. J was trimmed by 2 bases and V by 3 bases; bases with no gene match: 7. The germline V gene encodes CDR1 MGHRA and CDR2 YSYEKL. CDR3 length equals 16 residues. CDR3 sequence (DNA): TGCGCCAGCAGCCACCTAACAGGGGACCCCTACAATGAGCAGTTCTTC. Amino acids: CASSHLTGDPYNEQFF.

A few counts support this clonotype. This chain uses TRBV10-3 with TRBJ1-2, with 10 bases fitting TRBD1. The J segment lost 1 base and the V segment lost 0 bases, leaving 2 bases of the junction unmatched. There are 16 residues in the CDR3. Looked up from germline, CDR1 is ENHRY and CDR2 is SYGVKD. The CDR3 sequence: CAISESRTGGNYGYTF. The CDR3 nucleotides are TGTGCCATCAGTGAGTCTAGGACAGGGGGTAACTATGGCTACACCTTC.

The V gene is TRBV18, the J gene TRBJ2-3; D is unclear. The CDR3 has 14 residues. The ends were cut back, 0 bases at V and 4 bases at J, with 8 bases in the middle. The germline gives CDR1 KGHSH, CDR2 LQKENI. The CDR3 protein is CASSPPSLADTQYF. In nucleotides, the CDR3 is TGTGCCAGCTCACCACCTTCGTTGGCAGATACGCAGTATTTT.

This clonotype was seen many times. V and J are TRBV9 and TRBJ2-1, with 12 bases identical to TRBD2. The CDR3 spans 18 residues. Germline loops: CDR1 SGDLS, CDR2 YYNGEE. J lost 7 bases, V lost 4 bases, and 15 bases had no gene match. In DNA, the CDR3 is TGTGCCAGCAGCCTTAGACTAGCGGGGGAAGGATTCGGGAATGAGCAGTTCTTC. Its translation: CASSLRLAGEGFGNEQFF.

The sample holds a few counts of this clonotype. The CDR3, as DNA: TGTGCCAGCAGCCCCCTTGGACAGGGGGCAGCTGGCTACACCTTC. It encodes CASSPLGQGAAGYTF. This sequence joins TRBV12-3 or TRBV12-4 and TRBJ1-2; 11 nucleotides line up with TRBD1. The CDR3 covers 15 residues. The trim removed 6 bases at V and 7 bases at J, leaving 10 bases unmatched.

The chain carries TRBV19 and TRBJ2-2; the D is unclear. The V gene lost 0 bases and the J gene lost 3 bases, with 8 bases spanning the gap. This CDR3 has 15 residues. Germline CDR1 LNHDA, CDR2 SQIVND (reference sequence). This CDR3 reads CASSIEGLDTGELFF. The DNA of the CDR3 is TGTGCCAGTAGTATAGAAGGGTTGGACACCGGGGAGCTGTTTTTT.

Ten or more counts support this clonotype. This chain links TRBV6-5 with TRBJ1-1; maybe TRBD1 (5 bases). This CDR3 region has 15 residues. Trimming took 0 bases from V and 1 from J, leaving 9 bases between them. Per germline, CDR1 MNHEY and CDR2 SVGAGI. CDR3 in amino acids: CASSYSGASNTEAFF. The CDR3 nucleotides are TGTGCCAGCAGTTACTCCGGGGCCTCGAACACTGAAGCTTTCTTT.

The chain recombines TRBV5-1 with TRBJ2-2, with TRBD1 matching over 7 bases. The CDR3 has 16 residues. Germline loops: CDR1 SGHRS, CDR2 YFSETQ. Germline trimming cut 0 bases from V and 0 bases from J; bases unmatched to any gene: 2. CDR3 in DNA: TGCGCCAGCAGCTTGGCGGGACAGACGAACACCGGGGAGCTGTTTTTT. It codes for CASSLAGQTNTGELFF.

The chain has TRBV6-5 and TRBJ1-6; 7 bases fit TRBD1. In germline, CDR1 is MNHEY, CDR2 SVGAGI. This CDR3 is 16 amino acids long. Losses at the gene ends were 2 bases for V and 8 bases for J; bases not matched to a gene: 9. The CDR3 DNA is TGTGCCAGCAGTTACACTTCAAGGACAGGACATTCACCCCTCCACTTT. Encoded protein: CASSYTSRTGHSPLHF.

This clonotype was seen more than once but under ten times. This chain connects TRBV15 to TRBJ2-2, with a weak D call TRBD1 (6 bases). The germline V gene has CDR1 LNHNV and CDR2 YYDKDF (reference sequence). Trimming left V 6 bases short and J 5 bases short, with 25 bases between. CDR3 length equals 18 residues. The CDR3 sequence: CATSQRRSGQTSTGELFF. The DNA of the CDR3 is TGTGCCACCAGTCAGAGACGGTCGGGACAAACGTCGACCGGGGAGCTGTTTTTT.

This chain uses TRBV7-8 with TRBJ2-3; D remains unclear. Trimming removed 4 bases from V and 4 bases from J, with 12 bases in between. Germline V lookup: CDR1 SGHVS, CDR2 FQNEAQ. The CDR3 spans 14 residues. CDR3 in amino acids: CASSSREGPDTQYF. Here the CDR3 DNA reads TGTGCCAGCAGCTCCCGAGAAGGGCCAGATACGCAGTATTTT.

V usage is TRBV6-1 and J usage is TRBJ2-5, with D maybe TRBD2 (5 bases). Between the trimmed V and J ends, which lost 7 bases and 4 bases, there was a span of 16 bases. Germline lookup yields CDR1 MNHNS and CDR2 SASEGT. This CDR3 comprises 14 residues. CDR3: CASKSEWSGETQYF. The CDR3 coding sequence is TGTGCCAGCAAATCAGAGTGGAGCGGAGAGACCCAGTACTTC.

This clonotype was detected a few times. The rearrangement joins TRBV20-1 to TRBJ2-1; D is possibly TRBD1 or TRBD2 (6 bases each). From germline, CDR1 is DFQATT and CDR2 SNEGSKA (reference sequence). V shed 6 bases and J shed 8 bases, with 17 bases lying between them. This CDR3 region has 13 residues. DNA for the CDR3: TGCAGTGCGCCGGGACTCGGGGGCCATGAGCAGTTCTTC. This translates into CSAPGLGGHEQFF.

The chain couples TRBV7-3 to TRBJ2-1, with D perhaps TRBD1 (5 bases). Between the trimmed V and J ends, which lost 6 bases and 4 bases, there was a span of 16 bases. The length of the CDR3 is 15 residues. Germline loops: CDR1 SGHTA, CDR2 FQGTGA. The CDR3 protein is CASSPRVKSYNEQFF. CDR3 DNA: TGTGCCAGCAGTCCCAGGGTAAAGTCATACAATGAGCAGTTCTTC.

This clonotype was seen ten or more times. The CDR3, as DNA: TGCAGTGGGCGAAGACAGGGAGTCTACAATGAGCAGTTCTTC. Translation: CSGRRQGVYNEQFF. This chain links TRBV20-1 with TRBJ2-1, with 7 bases lining up with TRBD1. Per germline, CDR1 DFQATT and CDR2 SNEGSKA (reference sequence). The CDR3 contains 14 residues. The J segment lost 3 bases and the V segment lost 7 bases, leaving 9 bases of the junction unmatched.